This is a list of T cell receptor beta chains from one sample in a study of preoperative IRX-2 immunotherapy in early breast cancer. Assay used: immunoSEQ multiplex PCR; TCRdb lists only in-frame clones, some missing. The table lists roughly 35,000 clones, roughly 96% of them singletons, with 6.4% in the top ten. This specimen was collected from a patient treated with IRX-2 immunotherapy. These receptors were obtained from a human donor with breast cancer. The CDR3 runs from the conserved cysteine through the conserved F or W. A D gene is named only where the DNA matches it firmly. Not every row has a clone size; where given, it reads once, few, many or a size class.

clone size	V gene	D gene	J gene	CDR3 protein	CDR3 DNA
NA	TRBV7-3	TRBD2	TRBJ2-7	CASSSGLAGHYEQYF	TGTGCCAGCAGTTCCGGACTAGCGGGGCACTACGAGCAGTACTTC
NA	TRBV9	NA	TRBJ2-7	CASSVEAGTGDRYEQYF	TGTGCCAGCAGCGTGGAGGCCGGGACCGGTGACCGTTACGAGCAGTACTTC
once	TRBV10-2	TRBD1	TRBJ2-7	CASSESRQGANEQYF	TGCGCCAGCAGTGAGTCGAGACAGGGGGCGAACGAGCAGTACTTC
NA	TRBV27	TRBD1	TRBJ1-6	CASSDYQGVNNSPLHF	TGTGCCAGCAGCGATTATCAGGGGGTAAATAATTCACCCCTCCACTTT
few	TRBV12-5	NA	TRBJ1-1	CASGVGEVQAFF	TGTGCTAGTGGGGTAGGGGAAGTACAAGCTTTCTTT
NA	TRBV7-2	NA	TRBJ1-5	CASSLASQGRSNQPQHF	TGTGCCAGCAGCTTAGCGTCCCAGGGGCGTAGCAATCAGCCCCAGCATTTT
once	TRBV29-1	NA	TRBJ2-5	CSVAGLQETQYF	TGCAGCGTCGCCGGTCTTCAAGAGACCCAGTACTTC
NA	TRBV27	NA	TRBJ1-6	CASSSLGKPSLHF	TGTGCCAGCAGTAGCTTGGGGAAACCATCCCTCCACTTT
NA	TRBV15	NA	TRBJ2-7	CATSRDQRGSYEQYF	TGTGCCACCAGCAGAGATCAGAGGGGGTCCTACGAGCAGTACTTC
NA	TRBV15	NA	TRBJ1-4	CATSRDQYEKLFF	TGTGCCACCAGCAGAGATCAGTATGAAAAACTGTTTTTT
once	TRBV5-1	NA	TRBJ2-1	CASSPGSYNEQFF	TGCGCCAGCAGCCCAGGGAGCTACAATGAGCAGTTCTTC
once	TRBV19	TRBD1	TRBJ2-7	CASSSQGASEQYF	TGTGCCAGTAGTTCACAGGGGGCGAGCGAGCAGTACTTC
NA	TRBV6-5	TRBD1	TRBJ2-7	CASSTLDRVGEQYF	TGTGCCAGCAGTACACTTGACAGGGTTGGGGAGCAGTACTTC
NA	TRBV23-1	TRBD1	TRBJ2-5	CASSRQGKYF	TGCGCCAGCAGTCGACAGGGCAAGTACTTC
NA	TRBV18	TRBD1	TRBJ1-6	CASSPGTVGSPLHF	TGTGCCAGCTCCCCTGGGACAGTGGGGTCACCCCTCCACTTT
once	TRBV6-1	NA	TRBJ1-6	CASSEAGGASYNSPLHF	TGTGCCAGCAGTGAAGCGGGCGGGGCAAGCTATAATTCACCCCTCCACTTT
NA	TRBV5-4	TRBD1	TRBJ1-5	CASSFEQTGVGQPQHF	TGTGCCAGCAGCTTTGAGCAGACAGGGGTCGGACAGCCCCAGCATTTT
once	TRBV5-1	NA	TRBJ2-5	CASSLVTTSETQYF	TGCGCCAGCAGCTTGGTAACGACGTCGGAGACCCAGTACTTC
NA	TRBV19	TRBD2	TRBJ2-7	CASSIGGGRAKYF	TGTGCCAGTAGTATAGGAGGCGGGAGAGCGAAGTACTTC
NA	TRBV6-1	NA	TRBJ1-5	CASSVVRGANQPQHF	TGTGCCAGCAGTGTAGTGAGGGGGGCGAATCAGCCCCAGCATTTT
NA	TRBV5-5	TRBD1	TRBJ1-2	CASSLTTGTGSDGYTF	TGTGCCAGCAGCTTGACGACGGGGACAGGGTCGGACGGCTACACCTTC
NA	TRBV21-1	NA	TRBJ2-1	CASSNQVRTALINEQFF	TGTGCCAGCAGCAACCAAGTAAGGACAGCTTTAATCAATGAGCAGTTCTTC
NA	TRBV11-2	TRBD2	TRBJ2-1	CASSLGLGTSGMEQFF	TGTGCCAGCAGCTTAGGTCTCGGGACTAGCGGGATGGAGCAGTTCTTC
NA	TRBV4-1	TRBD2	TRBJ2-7	CASSLTGTSRTYEQYF	TGCGCCAGCAGCCTCACCGGGACTAGCCGAACCTACGAGCAGTACTTC
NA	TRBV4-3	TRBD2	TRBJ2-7	CASSQETGGHRMQYF	TGCGCCAGCAGCCAAGAAACGGGAGGGCACCGGATGCAGTACTTC
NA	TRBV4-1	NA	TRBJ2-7	CASSPGALRMYEQYF	TGCGCCAGCAGCCCCGGGGCCTTACGGATGTACGAGCAGTACTTC
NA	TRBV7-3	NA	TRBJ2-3	CASSLRGGRGDTQYF	TGTGCCAGCAGCTTGAGGGGGGGCCGGGGAGATACGCAGTATTTT
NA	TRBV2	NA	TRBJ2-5	CASTLGQETQYF	TGTGCCAGCACTTTGGGGCAAGAGACCCAGTACTTC
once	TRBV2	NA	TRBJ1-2	CASSEEGRADGYTF	TGTGCCAGCAGTGAAGAAGGCAGGGCAGACGGCTACACCTTC
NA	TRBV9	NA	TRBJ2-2	CASSSGIGELFF	TGTGCCAGCAGTTCTGGGATCGGGGAGCTGTTTTTT
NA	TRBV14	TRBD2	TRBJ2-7	CASSNRDYSYEQYF	TGTGCCAGCAGCAACCGGGACTACTCCTACGAGCAGTACTTC
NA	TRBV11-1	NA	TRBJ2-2	CASSLWARGPGELFF	TGTGCCAGCAGCTTATGGGCCCGGGGGCCCGGGGAGCTGTTTTTT
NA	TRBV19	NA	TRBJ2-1	CASSRSSGGDEQFF	TGTGCCAGTAGTAGGTCCTCTGGAGGGGATGAGCAGTTCTTC
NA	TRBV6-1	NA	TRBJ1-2	CASSEVTGPVYGYTF	TGTGCCAGCAGTGAAGTAACAGGCCCGGTCTATGGCTACACCTTC
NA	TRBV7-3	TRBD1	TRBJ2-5	CASSPDRGAETQYF	TGTGCCAGCAGCCCGGACAGGGGAGCAGAGACCCAGTACTTC
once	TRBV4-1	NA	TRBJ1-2	CASSQASDFPWGYTF	TGCGCCAGCAGCCAAGCTTCAGACTTCCCCTGGGGCTACACCTTC
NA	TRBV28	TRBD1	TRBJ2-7	CASSFTPGQGHISYEQYF	TGTGCCAGCAGTTTCACCCCCGGACAGGGGCATATCTCCTACGAGCAGTACTTC
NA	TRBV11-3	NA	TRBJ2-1	CASSLTGSYNEQFF	TGTGCCAGCAGCTTAACAGGCTCCTACAATGAGCAGTTCTTC
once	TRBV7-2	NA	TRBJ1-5	CASSLVRNQPQHF	TGTGCCAGCAGCTTAGTTCGGAATCAGCCCCAGCATTTT
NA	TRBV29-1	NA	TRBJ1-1	CSVEHRGLNTEAFF	TGCAGCGTTGAACACCGGGGCCTGAACACTGAAGCTTTCTTT
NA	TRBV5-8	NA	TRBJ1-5	CASSLWRNNQPQHF	TGTGCCAGCAGCTTATGGCGGAATAATCAGCCCCAGCATTTT
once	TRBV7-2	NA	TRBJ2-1	CASSSLASSYNEQFF	TGTGCCAGCAGCTCCCTAGCGAGCTCCTACAATGAGCAGTTCTTC
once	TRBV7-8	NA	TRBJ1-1	CASSSRAEAFF	TGTGCCAGCAGCTCCAGGGCTGAAGCTTTCTTT
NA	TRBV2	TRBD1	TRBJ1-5	CASSTDRDQPQHF	TGTGCCAGCAGCACTGACAGGGATCAGCCCCAGCATTTT
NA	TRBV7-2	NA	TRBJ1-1	CASSSRDKNTEAFF	TGTGCCAGCAGCTCCCGGGACAAGAACACTGAAGCTTTCTTT
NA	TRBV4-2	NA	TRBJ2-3	CASSLREASTDTQYF	TGTGCCAGCAGTCTGCGGGAAGCTTCCACAGATACGCAGTATTTT
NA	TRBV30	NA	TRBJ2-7	CAWSDSPPASQYF	TGTGCCTGGAGTGACTCCCCCCCGGCGTCGCAGTACTTC
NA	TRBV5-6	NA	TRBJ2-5	CASSQRSNPGDLRETQYF	TGTGCCAGCAGCCAGCGGTCGAATCCGGGAGACCTTAGAGAGACCCAGTACTTC
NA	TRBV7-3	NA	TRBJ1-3	CASSQQEGNTIYF	TGTGCCAGCAGCCAACAGGAAGGAAACACCATATATTTT
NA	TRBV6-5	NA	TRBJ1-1	CASSYSVPNTEAFF	TGTGCCAGCAGTTACTCGGTGCCGAACACTGAAGCTTTCTTT
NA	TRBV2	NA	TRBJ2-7	CAIMDSYEQYF	TGTGCCATTATGGACTCCTACGAGCAGTACTTC
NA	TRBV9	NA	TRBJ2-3	CASSVGASPHTQYF	TGTGCCAGCAGCGTAGGGGCCTCTCCCCATACGCAGTATTTT
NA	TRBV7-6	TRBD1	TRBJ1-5	CASSLGRGRGQPQHF	TGTGCCAGCAGCTTAGGCAGGGGGCGAGGGCAGCCCCAGCATTTT
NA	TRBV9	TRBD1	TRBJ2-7	CASSGRDRGDEQYF	TGTGCCAGCAGCGGTCGGGACAGGGGCGACGAGCAGTACTTC
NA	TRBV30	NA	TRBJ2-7	CAWKKSSYEQYF	TGTGCCTGGAAGAAGAGCTCCTACGAGCAGTACTTC
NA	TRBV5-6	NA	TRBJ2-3	CASSLGNGDTQYF	TGTGCCAGCAGCCTCGGTAACGGGGATACGCAGTATTTT
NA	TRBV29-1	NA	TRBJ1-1	CSVGDLGAFF	TGCAGCGTTGGTGACCTCGGAGCTTTCTTT